This TCR beta chain was sequenced in a study of T cells expressing NK-cell markers. The overall study: Among the eight sequenced donors, seven tested HCMV-seropositive and one tested seronegative.

The V gene's germline CDR1 is KGHSH and CDR2 LQKENI. The length of the CDR3 is 14 residues. One entry per CDR3 protein, without DNA, is what TCRdb gives after re-calling the 5' RACE reads. This table lists roughly 430,000 distinct CDR3 sequences. The chain has TRBV18 and TRBJ2-1; TCRdb proposes TRBD1, but this gene call is untestable without DNA. This TCR came from a woman aged 18 to 69 in good health. The source material was blood T cells: a sorted CD56 or NKG2C T cell subset, CD4+ or CD8+ T cells, or bulk PBMC T cells (not recorded which). CDR3 amino acids: CASRQQEGWNEQFF.